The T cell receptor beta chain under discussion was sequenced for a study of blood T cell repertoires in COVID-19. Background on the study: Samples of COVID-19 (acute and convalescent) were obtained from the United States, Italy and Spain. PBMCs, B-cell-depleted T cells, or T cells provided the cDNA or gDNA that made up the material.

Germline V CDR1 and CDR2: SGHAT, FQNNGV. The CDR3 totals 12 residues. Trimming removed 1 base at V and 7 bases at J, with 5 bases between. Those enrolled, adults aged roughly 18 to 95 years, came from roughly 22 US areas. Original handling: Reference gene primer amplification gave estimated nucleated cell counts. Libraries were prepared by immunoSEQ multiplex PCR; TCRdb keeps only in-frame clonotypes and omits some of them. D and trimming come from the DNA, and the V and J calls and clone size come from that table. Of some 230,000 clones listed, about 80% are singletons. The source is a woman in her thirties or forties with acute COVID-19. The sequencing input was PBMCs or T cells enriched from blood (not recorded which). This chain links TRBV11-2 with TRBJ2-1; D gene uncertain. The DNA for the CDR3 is TGTGCCAGCAGCTTAGCCCGTAATGAGCAGTTCTTC. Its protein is CASSLARNEQFF.